This TCR beta chain was identified during a study of cytomegalovirus exposure and HLA in healthy donors. In the PCR, 60 Vbeta and 13 Jbeta primers were used. Method: immunoSEQ multiplex PCR; TCRdb's copy keeps in-frame clones and lacks some. The sample has under 200,000 clones, approximately 84% seen once. The sequence was collected from a woman aged 25 to 39 in good health and CMV-seropositive. The sequenced sample was PBMCs.

The CDR3, as DNA: TGTGCCAGCAGTGAAGGGGCAGATTACAATGAGCAGTTCTTC. Amino acid sequence: CASSEGADYNEQFF. The chain uses TRBV2 and TRBJ2-1; D gene uncertain. This CDR3 comprises 14 residues. Trimming cost V 1 base and J 4 bases, with 8 bases left between them. The V gene's germline CDR1 is SNHLY and CDR2 FYNNEI.